This is a list of T cell receptor beta chains from one sample in a study of vaccination effects on CD4 cells after COVID-19. These receptors have no known antigen. Profiled with immunoSEQ multiplex PCR; TCRdb holds only in-frame clones, not every one. This repertoire shows more than 45,000 clones, more than 60% found once; its top ten account for roughly 3.2%. The material was CD4+ T cells from PBMCs cultured without peptide, obtained before COVID-19 vaccination. The receptors were gathered from a human donor who received a COVID-19 vaccine. Each CDR3 is given with its conserved first and last residue. The D gene is left open where the match is weak. Size is omitted from some rows. Given values are once, few, many or a class for expanded clones.

cdr3_aa cdr3_nt v_call d_call j_call clone_size
CASSRQDRGQETQYF TGTGCCAGCAGCAGGCAGGACAGGGGGCAGGAGACCCAGTACTTC TRBV6-5 TRBD1 TRBJ2-5 -
CASTDSLGETQYF TGTGCCAGTACCGACAGTTTGGGGGAGACCCAGTACTTC TRBV18 - TRBJ2-5 -
CASIKSSPNQPQHF TGTGCCAGCATAAAAAGCAGCCCTAATCAGCCCCAGCATTTT TRBV28 - TRBJ1-5 -
CASSGAGRGNTEAFF TGTGCCAGCAGTGGGGCAGGGAGAGGCAACACTGAAGCTTTCTTT TRBV28 - TRBJ1-1 -
CASRPGTSNTGELFF TGTGCCAGCAGACCCGGGACTTCGAACACCGGGGAGCTGTTTTTT TRBV6-5 - TRBJ2-2 -
CSAQGNTIYF TGCAGTGCCCAAGGAAACACCATATATTTT TRBV20-1 - TRBJ1-3 few
CASSYTSFNYGYTF TGTGCCAGCAGTTACACCAGTTTCAACTATGGCTACACCTTC TRBV6-5 - TRBJ1-2 -
CASSQGPGQVQETQYF TGCGCCAGCAGCCAAGGCCCCGGACAGGTCCAAGAGACCCAGTACTTC TRBV4-3 TRBD1 TRBJ2-5 -
CASSQGTGPGHVF TGTGCCAGCAGCCAGGGGACAGGGCCTGGTCATGTCTTT TRBV7-2 TRBD1 TRBJ1-1 -
CASSESAGGSAEAFF TGTGCCAGCAGTGAATCGGCAGGGGGAAGTGCTGAAGCTTTCTTT TRBV6-1 TRBD1 TRBJ1-1 -
CASSPGGRMNTEAFF TGTGCCAGCAGCCCGGGGGGCCGGATGAACACTGAAGCTTTCTTT TRBV7-2 - TRBJ1-1 -
CASSLRRGRQETQYF TGTGCCAGCAGTCTACGTAGGGGGCGCCAAGAGACCCAGTACTTC TRBV27 TRBD1 TRBJ2-5 once
CASSQDPLIAPLHF TGTGCCAGCAGCCAAGATCCGCTGATTGCACCCCTCCACTTT TRBV4-2 - TRBJ1-6 few
CASRLNGREKLFF TGTGCCTCGCGATTAAACGGTCGGGAAAAACTGTTTTTT TRBV30 - TRBJ1-4 -
CASSLQGPGANVLTF TGTGCCAGCAGCTTGCAGGGGCCTGGGGCCAACGTCCTGACTTTC TRBV5-5 - TRBJ2-6 once
CACLPAGDRGRETQYF TGTGCCTGCCTACCCGCAGGGGACAGGGGCCGGGAGACCCAGTACTTC TRBV30 TRBD1 TRBJ2-5 -
CASSATSGSFGELFF TGTGCCAGCAGCGCTACCTCAGGGAGCTTCGGGGAGCTGTTTTTT TRBV9 - TRBJ2-2 -
CASSYGQGADQPQHF TGTGCCAGCAGTTATGGGCAGGGGGCGGATCAGCCCCAGCATTTT TRBV6-6 TRBD1 TRBJ1-5 -
CASSQVGSGTEAFF TGTGCCAGCAGCCAAGTGGGGTCGGGCACTGAAGCTTTCTTT TRBV7-2 - TRBJ1-1 -
CASSYSGGSNTGELFF TGTGCCAGCAGTTACAGCGGGGGGTCGAACACCGGGGAGCTGTTTTTT TRBV6-6 TRBD2 TRBJ2-2 few
CASSLDWDRGNEQFF TGTGCCAGCAGCTTGGATTGGGACAGGGGTAATGAGCAGTTCTTC TRBV5-4 TRBD1 TRBJ2-1 -
CASSSPGGGLTDTQYF TGTGCCAGCAGTTCTCCGGGGGGGGGCCTCACAGATACGCAGTATTTT TRBV6-2/TRBV6-3 TRBD2 TRBJ2-3 -
CASSMTGTGYYGYTF TGTGCCAGCAGTATGACCGGGACAGGGTACTATGGCTACACCTTC TRBV28 TRBD1 TRBJ1-2 -
CASSQRQGAAGELFF TGTGCCAGCAGCCAACGACAGGGGGCAGCCGGGGAGCTGTTTTTT TRBV7-2 TRBD1 TRBJ2-2 -
CASSPGRSNQPQHF TGCGCCAGCAGTCCGGGACGTAGCAATCAGCCCCAGCATTTT TRBV4-1 - TRBJ1-5 -
CSVRQSVILGPDTQYF TGCAGCGTTCGCCAATCGGTCATCCTCGGCCCAGATACGCAGTATTTT TRBV29-1 - TRBJ2-3 -
CASSPERGYTDTQYF TGTGCCAGCAGTCCCGAGCGGGGGTACACAGATACGCAGTATTTT TRBV6-2/TRBV6-3 TRBD2 TRBJ2-3 -
CASSSQRRVSTDTQYF TGTGCCAGCAGTTCCCAACGTCGGGTGAGCACAGATACGCAGTATTTT TRBV2 - TRBJ2-3 -
CASSFSRQGMSYTF TGTGCCAGCAGCTTCTCCCGACAGGGGATGAGCTACACCTTC TRBV7-2 TRBD1 TRBJ1-2 -
CASSQVYSSISGNTIYF TGTGCCAGCAGCCAAGTTTATTCGTCTATCTCTGGAAACACCATATATTTT TRBV4-2 - TRBJ1-3 -
CSVGGGVDGYTF TGCAGCGTTGGAGGGGGCGTTGATGGCTACACCTTC TRBV29-1 TRBD1 TRBJ1-2 -
CACRSPGRGYTF TGCGCCTGTCGCTCCCCAGGTCGTGGCTACACCTTC TRBV4-1 - TRBJ1-2 -
CASSQDTSGGLGYGEQFF TGTGCCAGCAGCCAAGACACTAGCGGGGGGCTCGGATACGGTGAGCAGTTCTTC TRBV4-2 TRBD2 TRBJ2-1 few
CASSYKTSGSPWTDTQYF TGTGCCAGCAGTTACAAGACTAGCGGGTCGCCATGGACAGATACGCAGTATTTT TRBV6-2/TRBV6-3 TRBD2 TRBJ2-3 -
CASSLQGLYGYTF TGTGCCAGCAGCTTGCAGGGCCTCTATGGCTACACCTTC TRBV5-5 - TRBJ1-2 -
CASSDLGGAGGELFF TGTGCCAGCAGTGATTTAGGGGGCGCAGGCGGGGAGCTGTTTTTT TRBV6-1 TRBD1 TRBJ2-2 -
CASIRTGFTDTQYF TGTGCCAGCATCCGGACAGGATTCACAGATACGCAGTATTTT TRBV7-8 TRBD1 TRBJ2-3 -
CASSRHPDRSSEGYTF TGCGCCAGCAGCCGGCATCCGGACAGGAGCTCCGAGGGCTACACCTTC TRBV4-1 TRBD1 TRBJ1-2 -
CASSPSGNTEAFF TGTGCCAGCTCACCTTCAGGGAACACTGAAGCTTTCTTT TRBV18 - TRBJ1-1 -
CSGTGGSETQYF TGCAGCGGAACAGGGGGCTCGGAGACCCAGTACTTC TRBV29-1 TRBD1 TRBJ2-5 -
CATSDGTATPANTGELFF TGTGCCACCAGTGATGGGACAGCCACCCCCGCGAACACCGGGGAGCTGTTTTTT TRBV24-1 TRBD1 TRBJ2-2 -
CASSLNPPLGFSYNEQFF TGCGCCAGCAGCTTGAACCCTCCCTTAGGTTTCTCCTACAATGAGCAGTTCTTC TRBV5-1 - TRBJ2-1 -
CASMTAAREKLFF TGTGCCAGCATGACAGCGGCTCGGGAAAAACTGTTTTTT TRBV12-3/TRBV12-4 - TRBJ1-4 -
CASSPQGRDTIYF TGCGCCAGCAGCCCCCAGGGGAGGGACACCATATATTTT TRBV4-3 - TRBJ1-3 once
CASSEGLRETQYF TGTGCCAGCAGTGAAGGTCTTCGGGAGACCCAGTACTTC TRBV2 - TRBJ2-5 -
CASSLGGTNTQPQHF TGTGCCAGCAGCTTGGGTGGGACTAACACTCAGCCCCAGCATTTT TRBV7-2 - TRBJ1-5 -
CASSVGTTTDTQYF TGTGCCAGCAGCGTAGGAACCACCACAGATACGCAGTATTTT TRBV9 - TRBJ2-3 -
CASSPDRAYGYTF TGTGCCAGCAGCCCGGACAGGGCCTATGGCTACACCTTC TRBV11-2 TRBD1 TRBJ1-2 -
CASSLDGPGGNTEAFF TGTGCCAGCAGCTTAGATGGCCCAGGGGGGAACACTGAAGCTTTCTTT TRBV11-3 TRBD1 TRBJ1-1 -
CASSQAESAGGPNTQYF TGTGCCAGCAGCCAGGCGGAGTCAGCGGGGGGGCCGAATACGCAGTATTTT TRBV7-3 TRBD2 TRBJ2-3 -
CASSQLGTDTEAFF TGTGCCAGCAGCCAGCTGGGGACAGACACTGAAGCTTTCTTT TRBV14 TRBD1 TRBJ1-1 -
CASSSGQRIKPQHF TGTGCCAGCAGCTCGGGACAGAGAATCAAGCCCCAGCATTTT TRBV7-2 TRBD1 TRBJ1-5 once
CASSADAADTQYF TGTGCCAGCAGCGCCGACGCGGCGGATACGCAGTATTTT TRBV7-2 - TRBJ2-3 -
CATTSLAKNIQYF TGTGCCACCACCAGTTTGGCCAAAAACATTCAGTACTTC TRBV19 - TRBJ2-4 -
CASRLASLQYF TGTGCCAGCCGACTAGCGAGCCTCCAGTACTTC TRBV2 TRBD2 TRBJ2-5 -
CASSPGQNYGYTF TGTGCCAGCAGTCCAGGACAGAACTATGGCTACACCTTC TRBV28 - TRBJ1-2 -
CASSYDPGRSTDTQYF TGTGCCAGCAGTTACGACCCGGGACGAAGCACAGATACGCAGTATTTT TRBV6-5 - TRBJ2-3 -
CASSGGGGAPSNQPQHF TGTGCCAGCAGTGGGGGCGGGGGGGCGCCTAGCAATCAGCCCCAGCATTTT TRBV2 - TRBJ1-5 -